This entry lists 3 T cell receptor beta chains sequenced from one sample in a study of cytomegalovirus exposure and HLA in healthy donors. TCRdb's table, derived via immunoSEQ multiplex PCR, lists solely in-frame clones and lacks some. Of around 120,000 clones listed, approximately 90% are singletons. The material sequenced was PBMCs. Receptor source: a man aged 18 to 35 in good health and CMV-seropositive.

This chain connects TRBV11-2 to TRBJ1-2; 8 positions agree with TRBD1. Germline loops: CDR1 SGHAT, CDR2 FQNNGV. After removal of 1 base from V and 2 bases from J, the junction contained 12 bases not matched to a gene. CDR3 length equals 18 residues. The CDR3 DNA follows: TGTGCCAGCAGCTTAGGGCCTGCGTACAGGGGGATAAACTATGGCTACACCTTC. Translated, it gives CASSLGPAYRGINYGYTF.

V and J are TRBV10-1 and TRBJ2-2; 12 bases agree with TRBD2. With 4 bases clipped from V and 4 bases from J, the junction kept 4 bases outside the gene matches. CDR3 length: 16 residues. Germline V CDR1 and CDR2: WNHNN, SYGVQD (reference sequence). The CDR3 region is CASSGTSGGTTGELFF. The CDR3 nucleotides are TGCGCCAGCAGTGGCACTAGCGGGGGGACCACCGGGGAGCTGTTTTTT.

The rearrangement links TRBV4-1 to TRBJ1-2; TRBD1 agrees at 9 bases. V was clipped by 4 bases and J by 0 bases; unmatched bases: 9. Germline assignment: CDR1 MGHRA and CDR2 YSYEKL. The CDR3 has 17 residues. Here the CDR3 DNA reads TGCGCCAGCAGCCCTGGGGACAGGGTAGGGGCTAACTATGGCTACACCTTC. Protein product: CASSPGDRVGANYGYTF.